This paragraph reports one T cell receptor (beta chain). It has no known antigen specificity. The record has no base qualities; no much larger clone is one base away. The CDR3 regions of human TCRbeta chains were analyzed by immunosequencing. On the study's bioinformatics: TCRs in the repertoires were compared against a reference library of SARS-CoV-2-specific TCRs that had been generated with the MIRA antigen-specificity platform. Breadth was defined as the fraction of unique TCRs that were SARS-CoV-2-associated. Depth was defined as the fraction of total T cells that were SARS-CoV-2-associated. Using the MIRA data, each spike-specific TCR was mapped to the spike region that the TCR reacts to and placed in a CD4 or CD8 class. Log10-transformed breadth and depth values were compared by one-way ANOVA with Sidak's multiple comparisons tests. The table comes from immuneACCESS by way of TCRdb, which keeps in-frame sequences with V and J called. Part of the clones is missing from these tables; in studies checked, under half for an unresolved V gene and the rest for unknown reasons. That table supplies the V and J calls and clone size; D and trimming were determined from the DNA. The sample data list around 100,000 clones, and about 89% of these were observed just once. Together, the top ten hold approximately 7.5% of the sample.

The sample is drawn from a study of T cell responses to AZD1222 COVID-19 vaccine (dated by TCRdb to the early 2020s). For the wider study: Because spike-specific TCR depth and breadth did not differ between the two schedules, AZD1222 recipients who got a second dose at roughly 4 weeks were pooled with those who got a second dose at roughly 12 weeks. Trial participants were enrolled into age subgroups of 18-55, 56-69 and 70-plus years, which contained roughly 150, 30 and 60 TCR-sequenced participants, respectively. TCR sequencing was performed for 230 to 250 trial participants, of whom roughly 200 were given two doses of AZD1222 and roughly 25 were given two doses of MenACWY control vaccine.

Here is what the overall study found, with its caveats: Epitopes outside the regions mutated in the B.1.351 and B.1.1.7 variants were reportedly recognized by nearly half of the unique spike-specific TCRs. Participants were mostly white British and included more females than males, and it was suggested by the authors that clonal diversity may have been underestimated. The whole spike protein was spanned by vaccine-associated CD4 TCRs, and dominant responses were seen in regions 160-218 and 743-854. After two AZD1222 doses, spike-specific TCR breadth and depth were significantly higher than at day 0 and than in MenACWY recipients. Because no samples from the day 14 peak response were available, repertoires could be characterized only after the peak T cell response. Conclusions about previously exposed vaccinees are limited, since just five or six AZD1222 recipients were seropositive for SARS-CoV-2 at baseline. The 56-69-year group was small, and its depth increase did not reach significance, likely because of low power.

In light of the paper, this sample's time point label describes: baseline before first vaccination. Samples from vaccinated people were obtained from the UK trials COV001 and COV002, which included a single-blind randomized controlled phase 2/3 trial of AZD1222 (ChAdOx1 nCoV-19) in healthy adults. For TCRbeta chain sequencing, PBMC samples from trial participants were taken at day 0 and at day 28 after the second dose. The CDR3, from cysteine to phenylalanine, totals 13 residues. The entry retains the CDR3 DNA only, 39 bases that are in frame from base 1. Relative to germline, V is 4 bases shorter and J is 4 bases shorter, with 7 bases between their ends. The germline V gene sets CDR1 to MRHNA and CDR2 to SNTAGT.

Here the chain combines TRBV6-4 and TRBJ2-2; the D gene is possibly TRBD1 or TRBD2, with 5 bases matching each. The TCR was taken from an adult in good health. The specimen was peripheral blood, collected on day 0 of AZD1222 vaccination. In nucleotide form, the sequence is TGTGCCAGCAGTGGGGGGACCACCGGGGAGCTGTTTTTT. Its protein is CASSGGTTGELFF.